This T cell receptor (beta chain) is from a study of metastatic and nonmetastatic thyroid tumors (dated by TCRdb to the early 2020s). Broadly, across the study: The researchers compared repertoires between peripheral blood samples and tumor or nodule tissue samples from patients with malignant or benign thyroid disease.

In regard to this clone: Its binding antigen is unknown. Per-nucleotide qualities are absent, and no much larger clonotype sits a single base away.

The library was prepared using PCR. Instrument on record: Illumina HiSeq 4000. High-throughput sequencing was used to profile the CDR3 region of the TCR beta-chain in every patient. From the authors' description of their analysis: The researchers built a classifier to tell apart papillary thyroid cancer patients with distant metastasis, based on CDR3 differences among clinicopathological groups. The Shannon index was used to assess repertoire diversity, and the Morisita-Horn index was used to assess tumor-blood repertoire similarity. TCRdb cleaned the public reads at Q25 with fastp, built clones with MiXCR and kept in-frame beta chains. In this record, the V and J calls reflect TCRdb's handling and not the investigators' own analysis. In this sample the table shows under 30,000 clones, 15% of which occur a single time. 3.3% of the sample belongs to the ten largest clones. No treatment had been received by any patient before thyroid surgery. The study retrospectively analysed patient clinical samples collected from about 2012 to 2018 using T-cell receptor beta sequencing.

Overall study results and their limits: TCR beta diversity was reported as significantly higher in malignant tumors than in benign nodules, in both blood and tumor samples.

The CDR3 measures 18 amino acids from cysteine to phenylalanine. Only the CDR3 DNA is retained, 54 bases long and in frame from the first base. Trimming costs V 4 bases and J 2 bases, and their ends lie 23 bases apart. The germline V gene yields LGHNA for CDR1 and YSLEER for CDR2. The rearrangement joined TRBV4-3 to TRBJ2-5; TRBD2 is a possible D gene, resting on 6 matching bases. This TCR came from a female donor with papillary thyroid cancer or a benign thyroid nodule (not recorded which). Some clones in this sample may be carry-over from other donors' samples. Material: blood. DNA sequence: TGCGCCAGCAGCCGAGTAGTATTAGTGGGGGGTGTGCAAGAGACCCAGTACTTC. This codes for CASSRVVLVGGVQETQYF.